The rows below give T cell receptor beta chains drawn from one sample of a study of blood T cells in healthy people across ages. TCRdb used MiXCR to reprocess the 5' RACE reads, holding one entry per CDR3 protein. The sample shows about a million distinct CDR3 sequences, around two fifths of them seen only once. The source material was blood. The receptors come from a man between 18 and 29 years old in good health. Both conserved end residues are part of each CDR3. Fields, in order: CDR3 protein, CDR3 DNA, J gene, D gene, clone size, V gene. A D gene is named only where the DNA matches it firmly. Size values are once, few and many counts, or a class for expanded clones, and some rows have none.

CASRPGQGDEKLFF	TGTGCCAGCAGACCGGGACAGGGCGATGAAAAACTGTTTTTT	TRBJ1-4	TRBD1	few	TRBV25-1
CASSFGWGRVYGYTF	TGTGCCAGCAGCTTTGGATGGGGGCGAGTCTATGGCTACACCTTC	TRBJ1-2	NA	NA	TRBV7-9
CASSEARWAETQYF	TGTGCCAGCAGTGAAGCTAGATGGGCTGAGACCCAGTACTTC	TRBJ2-5	NA	NA	TRBV2
CASVQRNTPTDTQYF	TGTGCCTCAGTCCAGCGCAACACCCCCACAGATACGCAGTATTTT	TRBJ2-3	NA	few	TRBV10-3
CASSQDSRYYTF	TGTGCCAGCAGCCAAGATAGCAGGTACTACACCTTC	TRBJ1-2	NA	few	TRBV4-2
CARGTGNSPLHF	TGTGCCAGGGGGACAGGTAATTCACCCCTCCACTTT	TRBJ1-6	TRBD1	NA	TRBV2
CASQDMNYGYTF	TGTGCCAGCCAGGACATGAACTATGGCTACACCTTC	TRBJ1-2	NA	NA	TRBV6-1
CASSQDGLAGVGGTQYF	TGCGCCAGCAGCCAAGATGGGCTAGCGGGGGTGGGAGGTACGCAGTATTTT	TRBJ2-3	TRBD2	few	TRBV4-3
CASTLRQGGGTEAFF	TGTGCCAGCACCCTAAGACAGGGGGGAGGAACTGAAGCTTTCTTT	TRBJ1-1	TRBD1	NA	TRBV6-5
CAGAGTSTDTQYF	TGTGCCGGGGCCGGGACTAGCACAGATACGCAGTATTTT	TRBJ2-3	NA	NA	TRBV12-3/TRBV12-4
CASSMTGDQPQHF	TGTGCCAGCAGTATGACAGGAGATCAGCCCCAGCATTTT	TRBJ1-5	NA	NA	TRBV9
CASSLLEGSYNEQFF	TGCGCCAGCAGCTTGCTCGAAGGATCCTACAATGAGCAGTTCTTC	TRBJ2-1	NA	NA	TRBV5-1
CASCRDNSGNTIYF	TGTGCCAGCTGCCGGGACAACTCTGGAAACACCATATATTTT	TRBJ1-3	NA	NA	TRBV7-2
CASSPRNVQETQYF	TGCGCCAGCAGCCCGAGGAACGTGCAAGAGACCCAGTACTTC	TRBJ2-5	NA	few	TRBV5-1
CASSMTWDRTSNQPQHF	TGTGCCAGCAGTATGACCTGGGACAGGACGAGCAATCAGCCCCAGCATTTT	TRBJ1-5	TRBD1	few	TRBV27
CASSQDVGYSTYEQYF	TGCGCCAGCAGCCAAGATGTGGGATACTCTACCTACGAGCAGTACTTC	TRBJ2-7	NA	NA	TRBV4-3
CASSLDSVGGYTF	TGTGCCAGCAGCCTCGACAGTGTAGGTGGCTACACCTTC	TRBJ1-2	NA	few	TRBV7-2
CASSLRGRGQPQHF	TGTGCCAGCAGTTTAAGGGGGCGCGGTCAGCCCCAGCATTTT	TRBJ1-5	TRBD1	few	TRBV12-3/TRBV12-4
CATSRDLDSQETQYF	TGTGCCACCAGCAGAGATCTCGACAGTCAAGAGACCCAGTACTTC	TRBJ2-5	NA	many	TRBV15
CASNQAGVNTEAFF	TGTGCCAGCAATCAAGCAGGTGTGAACACTGAAGCTTTCTTT	TRBJ1-1	NA	NA	TRBV25-1
CASSYRDRGHYGYTF	TGTGCCAGCAGCTACCGGGACAGGGGACATTATGGCTACACCTTC	TRBJ1-2	TRBD1	few	TRBV5-6
CASSQHGTGNIEAFF	TGTGCCAGCAGTCAACACGGGACAGGGAACATTGAAGCTTTCTTT	TRBJ1-1	TRBD1	NA	TRBV6-5
CSALEGGVADYNSPLHF	TGCAGTGCTCTCGAGGGTGGGGTGGCGGACTATAATTCACCCCTCCACTTT	TRBJ1-6	NA	NA	TRBV20-1
CASSADRAYNEQYF	TGCGCCAGCAGCGCCGACAGGGCCTACAATGAGCAGTACTTC	TRBJ2-7	TRBD1	few	TRBV4-3
CAISVGGQKATDTQYF	TGTGCCATCAGTGTGGGGGGTCAGAAAGCCACAGATACGCAGTATTTT	TRBJ2-3	NA	many	TRBV10-3
CASSQGFRQGNEKLFF	TGTGCCAGCAGCCAAGGGTTCAGACAGGGGAATGAAAAACTGTTTTTT	TRBJ1-4	TRBD1	NA	TRBV4-2
CASSMRQSGYTF	TGTGCCAGTAGTATGAGGCAGAGCGGCTACACCTTC	TRBJ1-2	NA	few	TRBV19
CSARDRQAVYNEQFF	TGCAGTGCTAGAGACCGACAGGCAGTCTACAATGAGCAGTTCTTC	TRBJ2-1	NA	many	TRBV20-1
CASSSRTGVSTDTQYF	TGTGCCAGCAGCTCCAGAACGGGAGTCAGCACAGATACGCAGTATTTT	TRBJ2-3	NA	NA	TRBV7-9
CASSSTGGFGEKLFF	TGTGCCAGCAGTTCGACAGGGGGGTTTGGGGAAAAACTGTTTTTT	TRBJ1-4	TRBD1	NA	TRBV6-5
CASSQRDRDYGYTF	TGTGCCAGCAGCCAGAGGGACAGGGACTATGGCTACACCTTC	TRBJ1-2	TRBD1	few	TRBV12-3/TRBV12-4
CASSLSAGGMNNEQFF	TGCGCCAGCAGCCTATCCGCCGGGGGAATGAACAATGAGCAGTTCTTC	TRBJ2-1	NA	NA	TRBV5-1
CASFSMGGYTF	TGTGCCAGCTTCTCGATGGGGGGCTACACCTTC	TRBJ1-2	NA	NA	TRBV7-9
CSASVGGYGYTF	TGCAGCGCCTCTGTAGGGGGCTATGGCTACACCTTC	TRBJ1-2	NA	many	TRBV29-1
CASSQEAGTYEQYF	TGTGCCAGCAGCCAAGAGGCAGGGACCTACGAGCAGTACTTC	TRBJ2-7	NA	NA	TRBV3-1
CASSDSRSETQYF	TGTGCCAGCAGTGACTCCCGAAGCGAGACCCAGTACTTC	TRBJ2-5	NA	NA	TRBV6-5
CSGRDIEFGNTEAFF	TGCAGCGGGCGGGACATCGAATTCGGGAACACTGAAGCTTTCTTT	TRBJ1-1	NA	once	TRBV29-1
CASSFRGQGEKLFF	TGTGCCAGCAGTTTTAGAGGGCAAGGTGAAAAACTGTTTTTT	TRBJ1-4	NA	NA	TRBV27
CASSQEATVGGYGYTF	TGCGCCAGCAGCCAAGAAGCGACAGTTGGTGGCTATGGCTACACCTTC	TRBJ1-2	NA	NA	TRBV4-1
CASSPGPNSPLHF	TGTGCCAGCAGTCCTGGACCCAATTCACCCCTCCACTTT	TRBJ1-6	NA	many	TRBV7-3
CASSLLWQEAEAFF	TGTGCCAGCAGTTTACTTTGGCAGGAGGCTGAAGCTTTCTTT	TRBJ1-1	NA	NA	TRBV28
CASSQTGNYNSPLHF	TGTGCCAGCAGCCAAACAGGGAACTATAATTCACCCCTCCACTTT	TRBJ1-6	NA	few	TRBV4-2
CASRPTGETQYF	TGTGCCAGCAGGCCGACAGGGGAAACCCAGTACTTC	TRBJ2-5	TRBD1	few	TRBV6-6
CSARVARDTDGHTF	TGCAGTGCTAGAGTCGCACGGGATACGGATGGCCACACCTTC	TRBJ1-2	NA	NA	TRBV20-1
CASSQDGSSYNEQYF	TGCGCCAGCAGCCAAGATGGGAGCTCCTACAATGAGCAGTACTTC	TRBJ2-7	NA	few	TRBV4-3
CASSPLGVAEAFF	TGTGCCAGTAGCCCCCTGGGGGTCGCTGAAGCTTTCTTT	TRBJ1-1	NA	NA	TRBV7-3
CASSSLAGTPKETQYF	TGTGCCAGCAGTTCGCTAGCGGGGACGCCGAAAGAGACCCAGTACTTC	TRBJ2-5	TRBD2	NA	TRBV6-5
CASSQVVQNPDTQYF	TGCGCCAGCAGCCAAGTTGTCCAAAACCCAGATACGCAGTATTTT	TRBJ2-3	NA	NA	TRBV4-3
CASRGCNQPQHF	TGCGCCAGTCGTGGTTGCAATCAGCCCCAGCATTTT	TRBJ1-5	NA	NA	TRBV5-1
CASSFGIAGPSTDTQYF	TGTGCCAGCAGTTTCGGAATAGCGGGCCCTAGCACAGATACGCAGTATTTT	TRBJ2-3	TRBD2	NA	TRBV12-3/TRBV12-4
CASSVGRGDYNEQFF	TGTGCCAGCAGCGTAGGGCGGGGGGACTACAATGAGCAGTTCTTC	TRBJ2-1	TRBD2	few	TRBV9
CSASWDRAANEQFF	TGCAGTGCTAGCTGGGACAGGGCGGCCAATGAGCAGTTCTTC	TRBJ2-1	TRBD1	NA	TRBV20-1
CASSYGSGTDTEAFF	TGTGCCAGCAGTTACGGAAGCGGGACAGACACTGAAGCTTTCTTT	TRBJ1-1	TRBD1	NA	TRBV6-5
CSAFNAYGYTF	TGCAGTGCGTTCAACGCCTATGGCTACACCTTC	TRBJ1-2	NA	NA	TRBV20-1
CASSPSPDLFGEQFF	TGTGCCAGCAGCCCAAGTCCGGACCTTTTCGGTGAGCAGTTCTTC	TRBJ2-1	NA	few	TRBV9
CASSWGENTEAFF	TGTGCCAGCTCGTGGGGGGAGAACACTGAAGCTTTCTTT	TRBJ1-1	NA	many	TRBV12-3/TRBV12-4
CASSPTVAKNIQYF	TGTGCCAGCAGCCCGACAGTAGCCAAAAACATTCAGTACTTC	TRBJ2-4	NA	few	TRBV28